This paragraph reports one TCR beta chain. This clone's antigen is unknown. Base quality data are lacking; no much larger clone is found one base away. The sample belongs to a study of identical twins (dated by TCRdb to about 2016). About the investigation overall: TCR alpha and beta repertoires from monozygotic twins, unrelated adults of various ages and cord blood were deep-sequenced to test whether fetal clonotypes persist. Replicate twin experiments were performed at different times using different library preparation protocols to rule out contamination.

Per the germline V gene, SGHTA is the CDR1 and FQGTGA is the CDR2. The CDR3 measures 15 amino acids from cysteine to phenylalanine. The retained sequence is limited to the CDR3, 45 bases, with the frame set at the first base. Trimming at the junction amounts to 3 bases on V and 1 base on J, and the germline ends lie 9 bases apart. Beyond this particular receptor, the publication reports: In monozygotic twins, recombination models systematically underestimated out-of-frame TCR alpha sharing, but the models matched the sharing seen between unrelated individuals. Because the same donors could not be followed over many years, conclusions were based on cross-sectional statistical analysis. The excess sharing between twins in beta out-of-frame sequences was weaker because fewer shared sequences reduced the signal-to-noise ratio. Invariant T cells such as MAIT and iNKT could partly confound zero-insertion analyses, though diverse VJ usage argued against this for most clonotypes. Abundant cord blood beta clonotypes had fewer insertions, young adult naive repertoires showed a similar but weaker trend, and memory repertoires showed no such trend. Compared with coincidental sharing between unrelated individuals, out-of-frame TCR alpha sequences shared between twins had an excess of sequences with low generation probability.

Every donor in the study was a healthy Caucasian. Three pairs of female monozygotic twins, all aged about 18 to 29 years, were included in the twin cohort. Positive isolation kits from Invitrogen were used to isolate the CD4+ and CD8+ T cell populations. Libraries were constructed by 5' RACE. Sequencing took place on an Illumina HiSeq 2000. Template switching introduced a universal primer binding site; the final cDNA contained a unique molecular identifier, enabling accurate counting of TCR cDNA molecules. First-strand cDNA for TCR alpha and beta chains was synthesized from specific primers in the conserved constant-segment region. To control for contamination, every cDNA library was double barcoded, receiving both a SMART-Mk sample barcode and Illumina barcodes. TruSeq adapter sequences along with Illumina sample barcodes were introduced in two successive PCR steps. Sequencing of the TCR alpha and beta cDNA libraries was done on the Illumina HiSeq platform using custom primers. The study's own analysis went as follows. Raw reads were processed with MiGEC to extract unique molecular identifiers, and MiXCR was used to determine CDR3 positions. Recombination models were inferred per individual with the repgenHMM and IGoR tools using an EM algorithm. The tcR package in R was used for shared clonotype analysis, with sharing normalized by the product of cloneset sizes. To study raw recombination without the effects of thymic and clonal selection, out-of-frame nonproductive sequences were analyzed. Using fastp trimming at Q25 and MiXCR clonotype assembly, TCRdb reanalyzed the public sequencing data and kept in-frame beta chains. Rows are combined by CDR3 protein, so each entry shows the most common genes and DNA. The V and J calls come from TCRdb's annotation, not from the publication. This sample is represented by 450,000 to 600,000 distinct CDR3 sequences; about 20% of them were singletons. Approximately 0.52% of the sample rests with the top ten.

The sample was also reused in another study, on yellow fever vaccine responses in identical twins. That second report states: The T cell response to vaccination in identical twins was reported by the authors to appear partly convergent and partly personalized. The study precisely tracked vaccine-responding T cell clones in identical twins.

The TCR originated in a woman aged 18-29 years in good health. Sequencing was done on a sample of CD4+ T cells sorted from blood. The sequence links TRBV7-3 to TRBJ2-2; the D gene is possibly TRBD2, with 6 bases matching. The DNA reads as follows: TGTGCCAGCAGCTTCAATAGCGGGAACACCGGGGAGCTGTTTTTT. Protein translation: CASSFNSGNTGELFF.